This T cell receptor (beta chain) was retrieved from a study of preoperative IRX-2 immunotherapy in early breast cancer. TCRdb's table, derived via immunoSEQ multiplex PCR, lists solely in-frame clones and lacks some. The data hold tens of thousands of clones, with 80% to 85% observed a single time. The trim removed 3 bases at V and 4 bases at J, leaving 10 bases unmatched. The CDR3 sequence is 16 residues long. Germline assignment: CDR1 SSHAT and CDR2 FNYEAQ (reference sequence). The treatment here: preoperative locoregional IRX-2 cytokine immunotherapy. This phase Ib study tested locoregional IRX-2 cytokine immunotherapy given before surgery.

The clonotype originates from a human donor with breast cancer. This material consisted of lymph node tissue, taken from a patient treated with IRX-2 immunotherapy. The chain joins TRBV7-7 to TRBJ2-3; the match to TRBD1 covers 7 bases. For the CDR3, the DNA is TGTGCCAGCAGCTTTAGGGGGCCAGGGACGTCAGATACGCAGTATTTT. Protein product: CASSFRGPGTSDTQYF.